These T cell receptor beta chains were read from a single sample in a study of T cells in Graves' hyperthyroidism and ophthalmopathy. Each CDR3 protein gets one entry after TCRdb re-called the multiplex PCR reads with MiXCR. The table records some 600,000 distinct CDR3 sequences, more than 11% of them present only once. Sequencing used blood. These receptors originate from a woman aged 30 to 39 with Graves' hyperthyroidism that later progressed to Graves' ophthalmopathy. Each CDR3 is given with its conserved first and last residue. Fields, in order: clone size, CDR3 length, J gene, D gene, V gene, CDR3 protein, CDR3 DNA. The D gene is left open where the match is weak. Size values are once, few and many counts, or a class for expanded clones, and some rows have none.

few | 16 | TRBJ1-2 | TRBD1 | TRBV24-1 | CATSDSAGGQSYGYTF | TGTGCCACCAGTGATTCGGCAGGGGGCCAAAGCTATGGCTACACCTTC
few | 15 | TRBJ2-3 | . | TRBV24-1 | CAASDSDMFTDTQYF | TGTGCCGCCAGTGATTCGGATATGTTCACAGATACGCAGTATTTT
. | 16 | TRBJ2-1 | . | TRBV28 | CASNGPLDFSYDEQFF | TGTGCCAGCAACGGGCCACTTGACTTCTCCTACGATGAGCAGTTCTTC
. | 14 | TRBJ1-5 | TRBD1 | TRBV28 | CASILQGAGQPQHF | TGTGCCAGCATCCTGCAGGGGGCAGGACAGCCCCAGCATTTT
many | 18 | TRBJ1-2 | . | TRBV7-8 | CASSRGWRGRARGDGYTF | TGTGCCAGCAGCCGCGGTTGGAGGGGCCGAGCACGCGGTGATGGCTACACCTTC
few | 13 | TRBJ2-7 | TRBD2 | TRBV29-1 | CSVYGREPYEQYF | TGCAGCGTTTACGGGCGGGAGCCCTACGAGCAGTACTTC
many | 14 | TRBJ1-3 | . | TRBV28 | CASSSGVYGNTIYF | TGTGCCAGCAGTTCGGGGGTTTATGGAAACACCATATATTTT
many | 13 | TRBJ2-1 | . | TRBV6-6 | CASSYLADNEQFF | TGTGCCAGCAGTTACTTGGCTGACAATGAGCAGTTCTTC
. | 15 | TRBJ2-1 | TRBD1 | TRBV20-1 | CSATQGQMGVGGQFF | TGCAGTGCTACCCAGGGACAGATGGGTGTCGGAGGGCAGTTCTTC
many | 15 | TRBJ2-3 | TRBD2 | TRBV11-2 | CASSLDRGRSDTQYF | TGTGCCAGCAGCTTAGATCGCGGGAGGTCAGATACGCAGTATTTT
. | 15 | TRBJ1-2 | . | TRBV18 | CASSPPNRVGGGYTF | TGTGCCAGCTCACCACCGAACAGGGTTGGAGGTGGCTACACCTTC
. | 15 | TRBJ1-2 | . | TRBV28 | CAISLSAEPSFGYTF | TGTGCCATCAGTTTATCGGCAGAGCCCTCGTTCGGCTACACCTTC
few | 14 | TRBJ2-2 | TRBD1 | TRBV10-3 | CAISWDSDTGELFF | TGTGCCATCAGTTGGGACAGTGACACCGGGGAGCTGTTTTTT
. | 15 | TRBJ1-1 | . | TRBV15 | CATSGRANPNTEAFF | TGTGCCACCAGCGGCAGGGCCAACCCAAACACTGAAGCTTTCTTT
few | 15 | TRBJ1-4 | TRBD1 | TRBV28 | CASGSHGTGEVGLFF | TGTGCCAGCGGGAGTCACGGGACAGGGGAAGTCGGACTGTTTTTT
few | 17 | TRBJ2-1 | . | TRBV5-4 | CASSLLASAVTYNEQFF | TGTGCCAGCAGCTTGCTGGCATCAGCGGTGACCTACAATGAGCAGTTCTTC
few | 12 | TRBJ2-7 | . | TRBV29-1 | CSVDVGAYEQYF | TGCAGCGTTGATGTAGGGGCCTACGAGCAGTACTTC
many | 16 | TRBJ1-2 | TRBD1 | TRBV7-3 | CASSSAPGQGARGYTF | TGTGCCAGCAGCTCCGCCCCGGGACAGGGGGCGCGAGGCTACACCTTC
many | 15 | TRBJ2-5 | . | TRBV3-1 | CASSQDGAGDETQYF | TGTGCCAGCAGCCAAGATGGCGCAGGGGATGAGACCCAGTACTTC
many | 14 | TRBJ2-7 | . | TRBV4-1 | CASSQVAQTYEQYF | TGCGCCAGCAGCCAAGTCGCCCAGACCTACGAGCAGTACTTC
few | 16 | TRBJ1-2 | TRBD1 | TRBV25-1 | CASSPSSGQGNYGYTF | TGTGCCAGCAGTCCCTCCTCCGGACAGGGCAACTATGGCTACACCTTC
. | 14 | TRBJ1-2 | . | TRBV6-2/TRBV6-3 | CASSYSGLSYGYTF | TGTGCCAGCAGTTACTCGGGACTGTCCTATGGCTACACCTTC
. | 14 | TRBJ2-5 | TRBD2 | TRBV6-1 | CASRPGLAGGAQYF | TGTGCCAGCAGGCCGGGACTAGCGGGAGGTGCCCAGTACTTC
many | 19 | TRBJ2-3 | TRBD2 | TRBV7-3 | CASSLNRLAGGPSADTQYF | TGTGCCAGCAGCTTAAATCGACTAGCGGGAGGGCCTAGTGCAGATACGCAGTATTTT
many | 15 | TRBJ2-3 | . | TRBV27 | CASSLVGFSTDTQYF | TGTGCCAGCAGTTTAGTCGGGTTTAGCACAGATACGCAGTATTTT
many | 14 | TRBJ2-7 | TRBD2 | TRBV12-3/TRBV12-4 | CASSSSGLAGEQYF | TGTGCCAGCAGTTCCTCGGGACTAGCGGGGGAGCAGTACTTC
many | 14 | TRBJ1-1 | . | TRBV6-2/TRBV6-3 | CASSYGHVSPEAFF | TGTGCCAGCAGTTACGGACATGTTAGCCCTGAAGCTTTCTTT
many | 12 | TRBJ1-2 | . | TRBV19 | CASSGNNYGYTF | TGTGCCAGTAGTGGAAATAACTATGGCTACACCTTC
many | 14 | TRBJ2-4 | . | TRBV5-4 | CASSFGEGKNIQYF | TGTGCCAGCAGCTTTGGGGAAGGCAAAAACATTCAGTACTTC
. | 13 | TRBJ2-7 | . | TRBV4-3 | CASSLEKKYEQYF | TGCGCCAGCAGCCTCGAGAAGAAGTACGAGCAGTACTTC
. | 15 | TRBJ2-1 | TRBD2 | TRBV30 | CAWSSGTSVGNEQFF | TGTGCCTGGAGTTCCGGGACTAGCGTTGGGAATGAGCAGTTCTTC